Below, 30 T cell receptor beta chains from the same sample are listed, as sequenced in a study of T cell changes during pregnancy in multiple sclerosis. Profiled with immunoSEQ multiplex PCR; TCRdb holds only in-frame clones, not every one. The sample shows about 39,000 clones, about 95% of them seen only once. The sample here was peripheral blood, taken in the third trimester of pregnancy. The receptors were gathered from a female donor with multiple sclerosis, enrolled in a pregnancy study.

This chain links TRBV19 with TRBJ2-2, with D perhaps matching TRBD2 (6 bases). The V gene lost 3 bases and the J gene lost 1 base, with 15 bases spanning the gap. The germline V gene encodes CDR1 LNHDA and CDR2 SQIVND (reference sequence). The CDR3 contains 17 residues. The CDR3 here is CASSIPSWEENTGELFF. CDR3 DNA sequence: TGTGCCAGTAGTATCCCTTCTTGGGAGGAGAACACCGGGGAGCTGTTTTTT.

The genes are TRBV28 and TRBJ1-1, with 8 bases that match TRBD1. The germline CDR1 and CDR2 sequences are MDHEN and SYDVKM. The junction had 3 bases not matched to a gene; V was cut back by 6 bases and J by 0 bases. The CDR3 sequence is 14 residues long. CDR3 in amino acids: CASRPGGMNTEAFF. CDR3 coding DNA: TGTGCCAGCAGACCAGGGGGCATGAACACTGAAGCTTTCTTT.

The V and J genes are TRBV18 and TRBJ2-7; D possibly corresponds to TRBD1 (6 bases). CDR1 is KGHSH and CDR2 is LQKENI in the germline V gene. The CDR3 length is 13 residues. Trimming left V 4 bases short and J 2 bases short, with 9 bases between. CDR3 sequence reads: CASSLGGTYEQYF. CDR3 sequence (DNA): TGTGCCAGCTCACTTGGGGGCACCTACGAGCAGTACTTC. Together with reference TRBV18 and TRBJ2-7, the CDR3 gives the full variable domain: NAGVMQNPRHLVRRRGQEARLRCSPMKGHSHVYWYRQLPEEGLKFMVYLQKENIIDESGMPKERFSAEFPKEGPSILRIQQVVRGDSAAYFCASSLGGTYEQYFGPGTRLTVT.

CDR3 sequence: CASSAWNRGHGYTF. In DNA, the CDR3 is TGTGCCAGCAGCGCATGGAACAGGGGGCATGGCTACACCTTC. The chain links TRBV9 to TRBJ1-2; TRBD1 aligns across 9 bases. CDR1 and CDR2 from the germline V gene are SGDLS and YYNGEE. With V trimmed by 3 bases and J by 6 bases, 6 bases remained unmatched. The CDR3 contains 14 residues. The full variable domain, its missing parts supplied by reference TRBV9 and TRBJ1-2, is DSGVTQTPKHLITATGQRVTLRCSPRSGDLSVYWYQQSLDQGLQFLIQYYNGEERAKGNILERFSAQQFPDLHSELNLSSLELGDSALYFCASSAWNRGHGYTFGSGTRLTVV.

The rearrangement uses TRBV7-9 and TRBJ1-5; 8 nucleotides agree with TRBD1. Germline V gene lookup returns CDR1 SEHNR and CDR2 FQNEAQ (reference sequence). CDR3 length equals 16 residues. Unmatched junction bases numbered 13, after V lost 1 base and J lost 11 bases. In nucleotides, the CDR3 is TGTGCCAGCAGCTTAGTTCTGACAGGGGCGGACGGAGCCCAGCATTTT. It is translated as CASSLVLTGADGAQHF.

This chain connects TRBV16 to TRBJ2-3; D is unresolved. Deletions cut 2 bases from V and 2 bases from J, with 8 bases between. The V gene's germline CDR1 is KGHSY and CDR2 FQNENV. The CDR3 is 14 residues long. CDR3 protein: CASSQQGDTDTQYF. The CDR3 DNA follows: TGTGCCAGCAGCCAACAAGGAGACACAGATACGCAGTATTTT.

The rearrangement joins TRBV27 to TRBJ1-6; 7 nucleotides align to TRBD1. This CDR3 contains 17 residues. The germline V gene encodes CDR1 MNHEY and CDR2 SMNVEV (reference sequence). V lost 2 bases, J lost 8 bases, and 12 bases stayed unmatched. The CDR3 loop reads CASSLNPTGASYSPLHF. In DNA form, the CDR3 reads TGTGCCAGCAGTTTAAACCCTACAGGGGCAAGTTATTCACCCCTCCACTTT.

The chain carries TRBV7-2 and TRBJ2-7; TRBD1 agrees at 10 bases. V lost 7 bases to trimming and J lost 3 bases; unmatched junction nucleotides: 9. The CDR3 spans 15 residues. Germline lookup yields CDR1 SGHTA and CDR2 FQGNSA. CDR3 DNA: TGTGCCAGCAACAACCCGACAGGGGGCTTCTACGAGCAGTACTTC. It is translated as CASNNPTGGFYEQYF.

The CDR3 protein is CASSETGGQETQYF. CDR3 bases: TGTGCCAGCAGCGAGACAGGGGGGCAAGAGACCCAGTACTTC. The V call is TRBV2, the J call TRBJ2-5; 9 bases align to TRBD1. The CDR3 is 14 residues long. The V and J ends lost 6 bases and 2 bases, in that order; junction bases with no gene match: 4. Germline V lookup: CDR1 SNHLY, CDR2 FYNNEI. The whole variable domain, filled in from reference TRBV2 and TRBJ2-5, reads EPEVTQTPSHQVTQMGQEVILRCVPISNHLYFYWYRQILGQKVEFLVSFYNNEISEKSEIFDDQFSVERPDGSNFTLKIRSTKLEDSAMYFCASSETGGQETQYFGPGTRLLVL.

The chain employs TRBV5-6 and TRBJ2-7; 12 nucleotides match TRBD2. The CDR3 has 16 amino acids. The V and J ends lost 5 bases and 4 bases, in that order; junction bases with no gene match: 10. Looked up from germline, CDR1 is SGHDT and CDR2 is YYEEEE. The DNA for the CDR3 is TGTGCCAGCAGTTATCGGACTAGCGGGATTATTTACGAGCAGTACTTC. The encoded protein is CASSYRTSGIIYEQYF.

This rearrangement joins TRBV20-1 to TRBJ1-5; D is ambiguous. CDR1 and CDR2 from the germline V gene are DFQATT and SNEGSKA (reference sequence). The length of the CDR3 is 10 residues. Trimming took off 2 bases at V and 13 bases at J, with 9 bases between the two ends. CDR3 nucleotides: TGCAGTGCTAGAAATGTGGAGCAGCATTTT. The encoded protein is CSARNVEQHF.

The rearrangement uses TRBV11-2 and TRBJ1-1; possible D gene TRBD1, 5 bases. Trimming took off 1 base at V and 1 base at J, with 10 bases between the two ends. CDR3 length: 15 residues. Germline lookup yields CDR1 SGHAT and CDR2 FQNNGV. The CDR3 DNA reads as TGTGCCAGCAGCTTAGGAACAGGAACGAACACTGAAGCTTTCTTT. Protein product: CASSLGTGTNTEAFF.

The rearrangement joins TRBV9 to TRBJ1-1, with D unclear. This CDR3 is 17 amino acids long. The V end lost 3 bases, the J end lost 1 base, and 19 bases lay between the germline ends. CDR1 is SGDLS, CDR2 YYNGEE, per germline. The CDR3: CASSAGSMEFRNTEAFF. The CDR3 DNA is TGTGCCAGCAGCGCTGGATCCATGGAGTTCCGGAACACTGAAGCTTTCTTT. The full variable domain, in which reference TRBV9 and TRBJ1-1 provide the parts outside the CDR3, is DSGVTQTPKHLITATGQRVTLRCSPRSGDLSVYWYQQSLDQGLQFLIQYYNGEERAKGNILERFSAQQFPDLHSELNLSSLELGDSALYFCASSAGSMEFRNTEAFFGQGTRLTVV.

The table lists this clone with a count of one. The CDR3 DNA sequence: TGTGCCTGGACGATCAGTGGATCAGGGGCAGATGGCTACACCTTC. It specifies CAWTISGSGADGYTF. The chain is built from TRBV30 and TRBJ1-2, with D tentatively TRBD1 (6 bases). Germline V lookup: CDR1 GTSNPN, CDR2 SVGIG (reference sequence). Trimming removed 4 bases from V and 6 bases from J, with 21 bases in between. CDR3 length equals 15 residues.

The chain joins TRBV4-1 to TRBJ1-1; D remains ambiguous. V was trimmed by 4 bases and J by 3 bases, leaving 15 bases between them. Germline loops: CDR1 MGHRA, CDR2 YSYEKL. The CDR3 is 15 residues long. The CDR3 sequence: CASSPLRGVDTEAFF. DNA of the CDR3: TGCGCCAGCAGCCCCCTACGGGGAGTTGACACTGAAGCTTTCTTT.

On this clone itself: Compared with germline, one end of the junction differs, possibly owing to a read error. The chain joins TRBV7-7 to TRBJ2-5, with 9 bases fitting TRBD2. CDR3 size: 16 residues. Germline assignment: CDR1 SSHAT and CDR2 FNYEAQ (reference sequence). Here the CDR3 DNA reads TGTGCTAGCAGCGTTAGCGGGAGCTCGGTCGGAGAGACCCAGTACTTC. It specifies CASSVSGSSVGETQYF.

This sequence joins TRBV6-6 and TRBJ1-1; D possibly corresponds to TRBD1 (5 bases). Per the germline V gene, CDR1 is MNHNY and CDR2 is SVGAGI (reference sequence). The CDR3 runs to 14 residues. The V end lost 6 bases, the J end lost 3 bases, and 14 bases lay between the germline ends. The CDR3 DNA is TGTGCCAGCAGGCCTAAAGGGGAGGACACTGAAGCTTTCTTT. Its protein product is CASRPKGEDTEAFF.

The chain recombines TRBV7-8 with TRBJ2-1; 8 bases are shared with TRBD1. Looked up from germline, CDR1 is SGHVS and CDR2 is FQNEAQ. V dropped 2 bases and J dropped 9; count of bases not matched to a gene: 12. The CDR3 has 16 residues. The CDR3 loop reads CASSLWSGQAGGEQFF. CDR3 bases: TGTGCCAGCAGCTTATGGTCGGGACAGGCTGGAGGTGAGCAGTTCTTC. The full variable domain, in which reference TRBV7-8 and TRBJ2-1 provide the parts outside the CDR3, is GAGVSQSPRYKVAKRGQDVALRCDPISGHVSLFWYQQALGQGPEFLTYFQNEAQLDKSGLPSDRFFAERPEGSVSTLKIQRTQQEDSAVYLCASSLWSGQAGGEQFFGPGTRLTVL.

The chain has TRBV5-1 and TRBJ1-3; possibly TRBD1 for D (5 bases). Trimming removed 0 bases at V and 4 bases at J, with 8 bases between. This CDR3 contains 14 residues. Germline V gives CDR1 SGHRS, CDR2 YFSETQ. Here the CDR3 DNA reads TGCGCCAGCAGCTTGGGACAGCGAGGAAACACCATATATTTT. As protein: CASSLGQRGNTIYF.

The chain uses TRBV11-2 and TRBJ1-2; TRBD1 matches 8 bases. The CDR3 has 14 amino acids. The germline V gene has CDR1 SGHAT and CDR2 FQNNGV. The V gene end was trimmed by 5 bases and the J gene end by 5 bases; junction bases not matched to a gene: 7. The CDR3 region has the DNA TGTGCCAGCAGCCCTCAGGGGGCGGGGTATGGCTACACCTTC. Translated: CASSPQGAGYGYTF.

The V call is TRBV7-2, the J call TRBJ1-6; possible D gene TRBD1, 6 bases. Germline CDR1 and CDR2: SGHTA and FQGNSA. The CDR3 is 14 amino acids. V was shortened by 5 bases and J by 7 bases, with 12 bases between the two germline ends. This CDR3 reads CASSPGTRNSPLHF. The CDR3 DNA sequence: TGTGCCAGCAGCCCCGGGACACGGAATTCACCCCTCCACTTT.

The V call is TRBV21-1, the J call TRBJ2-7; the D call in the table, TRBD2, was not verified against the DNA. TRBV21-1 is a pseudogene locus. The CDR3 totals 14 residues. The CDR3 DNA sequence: TGTGCCAGCAGCAAAGGAGGGAGTCCCTACGAGCAGTACTTC. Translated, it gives CASSKGGSPYEQYF.

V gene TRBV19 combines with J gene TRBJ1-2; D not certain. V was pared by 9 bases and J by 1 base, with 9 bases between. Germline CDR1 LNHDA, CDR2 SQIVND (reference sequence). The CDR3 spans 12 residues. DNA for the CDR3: TGTGCCAGCACCCGCGGTAACTATGGCTACACCTTC. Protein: CASTRGNYGYTF.

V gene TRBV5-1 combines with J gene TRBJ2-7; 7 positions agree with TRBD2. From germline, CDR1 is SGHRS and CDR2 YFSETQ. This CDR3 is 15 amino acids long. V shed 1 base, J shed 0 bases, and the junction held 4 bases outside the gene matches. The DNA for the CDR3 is TGCGCCAGCAGCTTGTCGAGCGGGGACTCCTACGAGCAGTACTTC. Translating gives CASSLSSGDSYEQYF.

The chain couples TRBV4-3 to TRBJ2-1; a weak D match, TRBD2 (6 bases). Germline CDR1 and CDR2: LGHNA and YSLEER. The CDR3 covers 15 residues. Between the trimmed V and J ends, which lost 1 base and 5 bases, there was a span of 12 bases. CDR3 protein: CASSQGWAGHNEQFF. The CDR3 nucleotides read TGCGCCAGCAGCCAAGGGTGGGCGGGACACAATGAGCAGTTCTTC.

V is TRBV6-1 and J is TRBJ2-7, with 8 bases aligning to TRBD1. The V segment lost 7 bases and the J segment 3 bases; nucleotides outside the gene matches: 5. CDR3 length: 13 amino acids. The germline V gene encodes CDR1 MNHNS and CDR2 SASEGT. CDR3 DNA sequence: TGTGCCAGCAACAAGGACAGGGACTACGAGCAGTACTTC. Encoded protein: CASNKDRDYEQYF.

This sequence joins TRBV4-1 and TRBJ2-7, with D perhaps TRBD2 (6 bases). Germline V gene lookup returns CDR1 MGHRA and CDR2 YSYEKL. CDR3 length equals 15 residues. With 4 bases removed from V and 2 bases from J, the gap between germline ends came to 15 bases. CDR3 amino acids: CASSPTGLNTYEQYF. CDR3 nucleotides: TGCGCCAGCAGCCCCACGGGACTGAATACCTACGAGCAGTACTTC.

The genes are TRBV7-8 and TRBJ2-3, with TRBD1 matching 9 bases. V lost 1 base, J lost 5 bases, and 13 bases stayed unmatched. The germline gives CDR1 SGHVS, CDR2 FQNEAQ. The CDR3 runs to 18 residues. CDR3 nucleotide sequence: TGTGCCAGCAGCTTAGACAGACTGGGACAGGGAGCGGGAGATACGCAGTATTTT. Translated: CASSLDRLGQGAGDTQYF.

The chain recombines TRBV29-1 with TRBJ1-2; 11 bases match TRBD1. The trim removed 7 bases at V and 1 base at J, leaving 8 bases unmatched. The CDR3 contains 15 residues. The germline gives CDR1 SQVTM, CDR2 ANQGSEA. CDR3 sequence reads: CSAGRTGGRNYGYTF. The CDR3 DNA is TGCAGCGCAGGAAGGACAGGGGGCCGTAACTATGGCTACACCTTC.

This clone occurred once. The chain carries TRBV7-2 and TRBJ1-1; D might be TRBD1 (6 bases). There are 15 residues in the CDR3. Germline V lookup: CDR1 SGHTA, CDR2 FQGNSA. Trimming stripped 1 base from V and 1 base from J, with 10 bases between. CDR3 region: CASSLGGGGNTEAFF. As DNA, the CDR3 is TGTGCCAGCAGCTTAGGAGGGGGGGGGAACACTGAAGCTTTCTTT.